One T cell receptor beta chain is described in this entry. Assay: immunoSEQ multiplex PCR; the TCRdb copy retains only in-frame clones and omits some. Counted here are under 250,000 clones, roughly 80% occurring once; the ten biggest clones make up 2.6%. This record comes from a study of blood T cell repertoires in COVID-19. In the study overall: Sites across the United States, Italy and Spain contributed samples from acute and convalescent COVID-19.

The germline CDR1 and CDR2 sequences are SGHRS and YFSETQ. V lost 0 bases and J 3 bases, leaving 10 bases between the germline ends. The CDR3 contains 14 residues. Sequencing was carried out using peripheral blood. The gene calls are TRBV5-1 and TRBJ2-7; TRBD1 might be the D (5 bases). The origin of this receptor is a woman in her sixties or seventies with active or convalescent COVID-19. CDR3 DNA: TGCGCCAGCAGCTTGGCCGGCAGGGACTACGAGCAGTACTTC. Protein product: CASSLAGRDYEQYF. The full variable domain, completed using reference TRBV5-1 and TRBJ2-7, is KAGVTQTPRYLIKTRGQQVTLSCSPISGHRSVSWYQQTPGQGLQFLFEYFSETQRNKGNFPGRFSGRQFSNSRSEMNVSTLELGDSALYLCASSLAGRDYEQYFGPGTRLTVT.